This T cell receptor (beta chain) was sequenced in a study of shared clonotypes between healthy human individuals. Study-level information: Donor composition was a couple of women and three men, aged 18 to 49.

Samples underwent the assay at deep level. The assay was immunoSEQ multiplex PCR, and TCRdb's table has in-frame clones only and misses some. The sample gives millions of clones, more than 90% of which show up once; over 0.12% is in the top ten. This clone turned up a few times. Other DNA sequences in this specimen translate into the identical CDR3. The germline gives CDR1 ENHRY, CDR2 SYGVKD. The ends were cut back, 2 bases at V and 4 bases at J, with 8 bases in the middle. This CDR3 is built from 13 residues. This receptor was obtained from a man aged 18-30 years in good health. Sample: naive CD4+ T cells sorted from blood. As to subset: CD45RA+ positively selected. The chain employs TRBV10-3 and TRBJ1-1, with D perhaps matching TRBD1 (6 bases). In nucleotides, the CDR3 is TGTGCCATCAGTGAGGGAGGGGGCACTGAAGCTTTCTTT. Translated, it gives CAISEGGGTEAFF.